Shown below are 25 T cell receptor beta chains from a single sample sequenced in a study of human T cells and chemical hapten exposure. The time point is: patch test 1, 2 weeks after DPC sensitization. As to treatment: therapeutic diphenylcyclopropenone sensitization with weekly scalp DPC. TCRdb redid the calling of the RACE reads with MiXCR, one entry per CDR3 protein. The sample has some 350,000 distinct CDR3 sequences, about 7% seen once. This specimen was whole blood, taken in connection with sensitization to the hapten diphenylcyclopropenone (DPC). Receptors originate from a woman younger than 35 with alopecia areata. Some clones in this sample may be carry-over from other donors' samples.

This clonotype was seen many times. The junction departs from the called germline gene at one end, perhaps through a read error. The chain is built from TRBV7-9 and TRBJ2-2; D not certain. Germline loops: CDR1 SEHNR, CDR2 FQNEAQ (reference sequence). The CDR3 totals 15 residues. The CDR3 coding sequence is TGTGCCGGCAGCAGCCTGGGGATCCGCACCGGGGAGCTGTTTTTT. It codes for CAGSSLGIRTGELFF.

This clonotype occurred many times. The DNA for the CDR3 is TGTGCCAGCAGTTACTCTAGGGACTCCTCCGTCACAGATACGCAGTATTTT. Translated: CASSYSRDSSVTDTQYF. The J gene is TRBJ2-3, the V gene TRBV6-6, with a tentative D call TRBD2 (6 bases). In germline, CDR1 is MNHNY, CDR2 SVGAGI (reference sequence). The CDR3 is 17 residues long. V was pared by 0 bases and J by 2 bases, with 15 bases between.

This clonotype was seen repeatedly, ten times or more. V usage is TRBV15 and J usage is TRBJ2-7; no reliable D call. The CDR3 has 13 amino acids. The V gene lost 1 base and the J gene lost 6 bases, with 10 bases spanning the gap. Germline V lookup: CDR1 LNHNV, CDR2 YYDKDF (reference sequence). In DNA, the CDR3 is TGTGCCACCAGCAGAGGATTAGCTGGCGAGCAGTACTTC. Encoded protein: CATSRGLAGEQYF.

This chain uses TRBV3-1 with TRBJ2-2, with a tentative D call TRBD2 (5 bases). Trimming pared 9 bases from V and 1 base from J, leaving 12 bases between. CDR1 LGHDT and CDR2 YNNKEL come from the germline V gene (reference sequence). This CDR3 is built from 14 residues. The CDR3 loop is CASQRTENTGELFF. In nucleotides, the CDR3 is TGTGCCAGTCAAAGGACTGAGAACACCGGGGAGCTGTTTTTT.

CDR3 protein: CASSYEWSTSGYTDTQYF. In DNA form, the CDR3 reads TGTGCCAGCAGTTACGAGTGGTCGACTAGCGGGTACACAGATACGCAGTATTTT. V and J are TRBV6-2 or TRBV6-3 and TRBJ2-3, with 10 bases matching TRBD2. CDR1 is MNHEY and CDR2 is SVGEGT in the germline V gene. CDR3 size: 18 residues. Unmatched junction bases numbered 10, after V lost 2 bases and J lost 2 bases.

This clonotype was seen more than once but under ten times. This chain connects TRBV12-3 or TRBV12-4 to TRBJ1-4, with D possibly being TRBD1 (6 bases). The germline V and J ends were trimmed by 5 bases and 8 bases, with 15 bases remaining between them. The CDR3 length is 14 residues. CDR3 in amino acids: CASSNRAVSEKLFF. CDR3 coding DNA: TGTGCCAGCAGTAACAGGGCTGTTAGCGAAAAACTGTTTTTT.

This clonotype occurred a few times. CDR3 amino acids: CSAQEDRPLVWTNYGYTF. The DNA of the CDR3 is TGCAGTGCCCAGGAGGACAGACCTCTAGTTTGGACTAACTATGGCTACACCTTC. The chain employs TRBV20-1 and TRBJ1-2; D might be TRBD1 (6 bases). This CDR3 spans 18 amino acids. CDR1 DFQATT and CDR2 SNEGSKA come from the germline V gene (reference sequence). Trimming pared 6 bases from V and 0 bases from J, leaving 26 bases between.

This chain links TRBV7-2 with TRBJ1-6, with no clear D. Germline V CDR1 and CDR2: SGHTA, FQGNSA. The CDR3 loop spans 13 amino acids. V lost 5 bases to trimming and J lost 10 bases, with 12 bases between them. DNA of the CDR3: TGTGCCAGCAGCCTACGCAACGGGTCACCCCTCCACTTT. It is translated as CASSLRNGSPLHF.

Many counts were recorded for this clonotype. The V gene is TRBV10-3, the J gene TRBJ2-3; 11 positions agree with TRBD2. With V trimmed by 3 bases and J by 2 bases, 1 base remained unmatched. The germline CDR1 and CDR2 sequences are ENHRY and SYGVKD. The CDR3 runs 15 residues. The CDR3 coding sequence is TGTGCCATCAGTGATAGCGGGGGGGCCACAGATACGCAGTATTTT. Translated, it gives CAISDSGGATDTQYF.

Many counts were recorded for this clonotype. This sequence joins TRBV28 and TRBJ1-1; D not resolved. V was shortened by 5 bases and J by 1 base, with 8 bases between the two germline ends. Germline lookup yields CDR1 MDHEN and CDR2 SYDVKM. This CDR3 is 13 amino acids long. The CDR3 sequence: CASSVQWNTEAFF. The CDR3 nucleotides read TGTGCCAGCAGTGTCCAGTGGAACACTGAAGCTTTCTTT.

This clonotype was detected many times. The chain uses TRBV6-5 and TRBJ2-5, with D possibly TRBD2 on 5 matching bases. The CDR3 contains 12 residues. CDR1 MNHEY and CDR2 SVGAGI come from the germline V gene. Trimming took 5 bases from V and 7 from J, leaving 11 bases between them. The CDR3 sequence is CASSRTAGTQYF. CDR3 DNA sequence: TGTGCCAGCAGTCGGACGGCGGGGACCCAGTACTTC.

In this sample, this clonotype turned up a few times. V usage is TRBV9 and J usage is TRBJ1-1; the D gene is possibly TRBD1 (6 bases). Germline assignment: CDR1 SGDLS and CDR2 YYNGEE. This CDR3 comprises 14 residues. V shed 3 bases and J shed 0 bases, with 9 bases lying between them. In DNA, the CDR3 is TGTGCCAGCAGCGGGGACAACATGAACACTGAAGCTTTCTTT. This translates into CASSGDNMNTEAFF. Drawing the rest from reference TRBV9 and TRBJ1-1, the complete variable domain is DSGVTQTPKHLITATGQRVTLRCSPRSGDLSVYWYQQSLDQGLQFLIQYYNGEERAKGNILERFSAQQFPDLHSELNLSSLELGDSALYFCASSGDNMNTEAFFGQGTRLTVV.

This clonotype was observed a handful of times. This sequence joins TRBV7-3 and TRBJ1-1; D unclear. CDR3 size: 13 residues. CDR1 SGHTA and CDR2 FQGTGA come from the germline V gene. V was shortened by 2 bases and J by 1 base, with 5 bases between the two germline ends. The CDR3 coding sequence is TGTGCCAGCAGCTTATCGTGGAACACTGAAGCTTTCTTT. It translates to CASSLSWNTEAFF.

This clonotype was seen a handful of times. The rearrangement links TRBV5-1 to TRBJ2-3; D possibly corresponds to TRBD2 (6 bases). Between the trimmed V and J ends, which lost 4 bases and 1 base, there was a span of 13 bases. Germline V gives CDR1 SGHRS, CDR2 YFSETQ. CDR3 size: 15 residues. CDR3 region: CASSLVSSGTDTQYF. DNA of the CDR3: TGCGCCAGCAGCCTGGTTTCTAGCGGCACAGATACGCAGTATTTT.

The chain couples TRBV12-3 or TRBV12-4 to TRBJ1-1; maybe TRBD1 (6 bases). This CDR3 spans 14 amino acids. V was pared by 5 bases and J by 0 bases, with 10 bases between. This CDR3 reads CASSQTGVNTEAFF. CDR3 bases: TGTGCCAGCAGTCAGACAGGAGTGAACACTGAAGCTTTCTTT.

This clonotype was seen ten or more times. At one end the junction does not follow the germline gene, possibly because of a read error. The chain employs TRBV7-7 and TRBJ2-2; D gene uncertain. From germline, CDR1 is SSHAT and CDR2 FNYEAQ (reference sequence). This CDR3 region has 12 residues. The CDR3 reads CASSASTGELFF. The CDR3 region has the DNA TGTGCTAGCAGCGCAAGCACCGGGGAGCTGTTTTTT.

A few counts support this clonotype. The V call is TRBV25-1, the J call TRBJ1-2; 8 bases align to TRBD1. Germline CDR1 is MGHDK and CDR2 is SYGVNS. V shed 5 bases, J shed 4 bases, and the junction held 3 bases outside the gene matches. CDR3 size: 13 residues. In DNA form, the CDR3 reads TGTGCCAGCAGTAATCAGGGGGCCTATGGCTACACCTTC. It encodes CASSNQGAYGYTF.

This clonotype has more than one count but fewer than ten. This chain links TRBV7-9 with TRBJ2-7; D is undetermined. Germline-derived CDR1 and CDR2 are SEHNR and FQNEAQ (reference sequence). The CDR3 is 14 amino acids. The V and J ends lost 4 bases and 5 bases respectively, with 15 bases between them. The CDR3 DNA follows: TGTGCCAGCAGCTCCCCGGCCCCCAGGAACGAGCAGTACTTC. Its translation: CASSSPAPRNEQYF.

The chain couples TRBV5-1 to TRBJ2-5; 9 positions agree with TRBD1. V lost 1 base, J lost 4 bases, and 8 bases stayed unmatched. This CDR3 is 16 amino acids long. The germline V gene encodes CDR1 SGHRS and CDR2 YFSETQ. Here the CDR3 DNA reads TGCGCCAGCAGCTTGAGGACAGGGGAATTAGGAGAGACCCAGTACTTC. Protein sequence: CASSLRTGELGETQYF.

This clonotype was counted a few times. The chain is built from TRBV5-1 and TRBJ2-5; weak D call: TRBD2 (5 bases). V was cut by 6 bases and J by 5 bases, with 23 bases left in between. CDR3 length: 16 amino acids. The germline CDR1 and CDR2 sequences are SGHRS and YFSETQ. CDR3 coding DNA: TGCGCCAGCACCCCGTCTGGGGTAGCGAGGTTTGAGACCCAGTACTTC. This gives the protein CASTPSGVARFETQYF.

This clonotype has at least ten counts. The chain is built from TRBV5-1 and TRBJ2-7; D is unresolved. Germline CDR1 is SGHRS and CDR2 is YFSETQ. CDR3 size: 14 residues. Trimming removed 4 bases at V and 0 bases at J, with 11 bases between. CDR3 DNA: TGCGCCAGCAGCCTTCCCGGGTCCTCCTACGAGCAGTACTTC. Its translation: CASSLPGSSYEQYF.

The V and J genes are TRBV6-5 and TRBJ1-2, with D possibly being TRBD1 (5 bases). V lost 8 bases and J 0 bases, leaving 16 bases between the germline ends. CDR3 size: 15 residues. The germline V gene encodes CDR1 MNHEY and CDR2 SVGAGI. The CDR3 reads CASRTSSGPNYGYTF. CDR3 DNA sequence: TGTGCCAGCCGGACATCGAGCGGTCCTAACTATGGCTACACCTTC.

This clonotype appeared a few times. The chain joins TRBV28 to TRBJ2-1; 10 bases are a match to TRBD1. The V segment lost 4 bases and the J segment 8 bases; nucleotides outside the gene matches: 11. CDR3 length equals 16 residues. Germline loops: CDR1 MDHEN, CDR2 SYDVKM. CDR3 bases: TGTGCCAGCAGTTGGGGGGGACAGGGGTCAGGGGATGAGCAGTTCTTC. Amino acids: CASSWGGQGSGDEQFF.

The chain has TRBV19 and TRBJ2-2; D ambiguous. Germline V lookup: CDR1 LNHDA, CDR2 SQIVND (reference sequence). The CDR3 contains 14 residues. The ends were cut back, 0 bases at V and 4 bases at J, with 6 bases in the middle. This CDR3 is CASSIDRATGELFF. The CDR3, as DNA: TGTGCCAGTAGTATAGATCGGGCCACCGGGGAGCTGTTTTTT.

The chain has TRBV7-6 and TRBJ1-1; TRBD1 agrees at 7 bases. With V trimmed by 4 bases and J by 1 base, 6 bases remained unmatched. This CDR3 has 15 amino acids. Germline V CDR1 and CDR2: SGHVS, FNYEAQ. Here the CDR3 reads CASSSRTGQNTEAFF. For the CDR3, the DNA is TGTGCCAGCAGCTCTCGGACAGGACAGAACACTGAAGCTTTCTTT. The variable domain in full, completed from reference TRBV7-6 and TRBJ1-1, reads GAGVSQSPRYKVTKRGQDVALRCDPISGHVSLYWYRQALGQGPEFLTYFNYEAQQDKSGLPNDRFSAERPEGSISTLTIQRTEQRDSAMYRCASSSRTGQNTEAFFGQGTRLTVV.